The entry that follows covers one T cell receptor beta chain sequence. Some clones are missing from TCRdb's copy, which holds only in-frame ones; the method was immunoSEQ multiplex PCR. The sample has approximately 40,000 clones, approximately 87% seen once; the top ten hold roughly 4.2%. CDR3 length equals 17 residues. Germline V gives CDR1 SGHRS, CDR2 YFSETQ. J gave up 4 bases and V 4 bases, and 13 bases lay outside the gene matches. The sample originates from a study of blood T cell repertoires in COVID-19. The receptor was isolated from a man aged 35 to 55 with COVID-19, enrolled during active disease. The gene calls are TRBV5-1 and TRBJ2-1, with 8 nucleotides matching TRBD2. Input material: peripheral blood. CDR3: CASSEYDGREVYNEQFF. The CDR3 nucleotides are TGCGCCAGCAGCGAATACGACGGGCGGGAGGTTTACAATGAGCAGTTCTTC.